This TCR beta chain was observed in a study of cytomegalovirus exposure and HLA in healthy donors. PCR used 60 Vbeta primers and 13 Jbeta primers. Clones were read by immunoSEQ multiplex PCR, and TCRdb kept only the in-frame ones, dropping some. This sample's clone table lists approximately 120,000 clones. The CDR3 is made up of 13 amino acids. Germline-derived CDR1 and CDR2 are SQVTM and ANQGSEA. Deletions cut 4 bases from V and 4 bases from J, with 10 bases between. Study-wide findings and caveats: Researchers reported from a later analysis that most CMV-associated TCR beta chains appeared HLA-restricted. Equally common other TCR beta chains were less clonally expanded than HLA-associated ones, a later analysis found. Confirmation was obtained in vitro that a few CMV-associated chains are specific for CMV antigens. Most TCR sequences were uncommon, yet certain public TCRs appeared in many donors.

As to this clone: Its antigen remains unidentified.

The rearrangement uses TRBV29-1 and TRBJ1-4; no firm D call. This clonotype originated in a man between 25 and 39 years old in good health and CMV-seronegative. Sequenced sample: PBMCs. The CDR3 protein is CSVVFRSNEKLFF. For the CDR3, the DNA is TGCAGCGTTGTTTTTAGGAGTAATGAAAAACTGTTTTTT.